These 27 T cell receptor beta chains were all obtained from the same sample, sequenced in a study of blood T cell repertoires in COVID-19. Assay used: immunoSEQ multiplex PCR; TCRdb lists only in-frame clones, some missing. This table holds 170,000 or so clones, more than 85% found once. Sequencing was carried out using PBMCs or T cells enriched from blood (not recorded which). The receptors come from a woman between 45 and 65 years old who had recovered from COVID-19.

This chain uses TRBV9 with TRBJ2-1; 10 bases agree with TRBD2. Germline-derived CDR1 and CDR2 are SGDLS and YYNGEE. The V segment lost 0 bases and the J segment 5 bases; nucleotides outside the gene matches: 8. The CDR3 length is 17 residues. The CDR3 here is CASSVGLAGGLNNEQFF. CDR3 DNA sequence: TGTGCCAGCAGCGTAGGCTTAGCGGGAGGCCTCAACAATGAGCAGTTCTTC.

The chain carries TRBV5-1 and TRBJ1-2; TRBD1 might be the D (5 bases). V gave up 0 bases and J gave up 7 bases, with 13 bases separating them. Germline V lookup: CDR1 SGHRS, CDR2 YFSETQ. The CDR3 loop spans 14 amino acids. The CDR3 bases are TGCGCCAGCAGCTTGGGGGCGGACACCCGTGGCTACACCTTC. Residues: CASSLGADTRGYTF.

V usage is TRBV24-1 and J usage is TRBJ2-7; 7 bases line up with TRBD1. The CDR3 length is 14 residues. From germline, CDR1 is KGHDR and CDR2 SFDVKD. With V trimmed by 3 bases and J by 4 bases, 5 bases remained unmatched. Here the CDR3 DNA reads TGTGCCACCAGTGATCCACTGACAGGGTACGAGCAGTACTTC. It yields the protein CATSDPLTGYEQYF.

The V call is TRBV9, the J call TRBJ2-2, with 8 positions matching TRBD2. The ends lost 0 bases at V and 7 bases at J; junction bases unmatched: 8. The CDR3 spans 16 residues. Germline V gene lookup returns CDR1 SGDLS and CDR2 YYNGEE. The CDR3 protein is CASSVAGGPGDGELFF. The DNA for the CDR3 is TGTGCCAGCAGCGTAGCGGGAGGGCCCGGGGACGGGGAGCTGTTTTTT.

This clone was seen a single time. The V call is TRBV28, the J call TRBJ1-6; TRBD1 matches at 7 bases. With V trimmed by 4 bases and J by 7 bases, 13 bases remained unmatched. Germline values: CDR1 MDHEN, CDR2 SYDVKM. The CDR3 contains 17 residues. Here the CDR3 reads CASSSRGQVTRNSPLHF. The CDR3 region has the DNA TGTGCCAGCAGTTCTCGAGGACAGGTAACACGGAATTCACCCCTCCACTTT.

The rearrangement joins TRBV10-3 to TRBJ2-1; 12 nucleotides agree with TRBD2. V lost 5 bases to trimming and J lost 3 bases; unmatched junction nucleotides: 2. Per the germline V gene, CDR1 is ENHRY and CDR2 is SYGVKD. The CDR3 consists of 15 residues. The CDR3 here is CAISQLAGGYNEQFF. CDR3 bases: TGTGCCATCAGTCAACTAGCGGGAGGCTACAATGAGCAGTTCTTC.

The gene calls are TRBV2 and TRBJ2-1, with a weak D call TRBD2 (6 bases). This CDR3 has 11 residues. Per germline, CDR1 SNHLY and CDR2 FYNNEI. V lost 9 bases, J lost 6 bases, and 9 bases lay in between. The CDR3 reads CARSSVNEQFF. The CDR3 DNA sequence: TGTGCCAGGTCTAGCGTCAATGAGCAGTTCTTC.

The J gene is TRBJ2-2, the V gene TRBV7-9; TRBD1 agrees at 7 bases. There are 16 residues in the CDR3. Trimming at V came to 2 bases and at J to 4 bases, leaving 7 bases not matched to a gene. The V gene's germline CDR1 is SEHNR and CDR2 FQNEAQ (reference sequence). CDR3 bases: TGTGCCAGCAGCTTAATAGACAGGGCCCGCACCGGGGAGCTGTTTTTT. Translation: CASSLIDRARTGELFF.

The genes are TRBV11-2 and TRBJ2-2; 9 bases are a match to TRBD1. Germline V gives CDR1 SGHAT, CDR2 FQNNGV. V was pared by 1 base and J by 5 bases, with 5 bases of the junction left unmatched. This CDR3 is 16 amino acids long. The CDR3, as DNA: TGTGCCAGCAGCTTAGTCCCGGGACAGGGAACCGGGGAGCTGTTTTTT. Its translation is CASSLVPGQGTGELFF.

The chain has TRBV28 and TRBJ2-7, with TRBD1 matching over 9 bases. Germline V gene sequence: CDR1 MDHEN, CDR2 SYDVKM. This CDR3 has 14 residues. V trimming: 6 bases; J trimming: 5 bases; junction bases outside the gene matches: 8. The CDR3 here is CASRFRQGVNEQYF. For the CDR3, the DNA is TGTGCCAGCAGGTTTAGACAGGGGGTAAACGAGCAGTACTTC.

The chain employs TRBV6-5 and TRBJ2-2; 8 nucleotides line up with TRBD1. Germline V gene sequence: CDR1 MNHEY, CDR2 SVGAGI. J gave up 0 bases and V 5 bases, and 2 bases lay outside the gene matches. The CDR3 length is 15 residues. In DNA form, the CDR3 reads TGTGCCAGCAGTCAACAGGGGGCGAACACCGGGGAGCTGTTTTTT. Protein product: CASSQQGANTGELFF.

This chain joins TRBV21-1 and TRBJ1-2; TRBD1 was called by the table and not checked on the DNA. TRBV21-1 is a pseudogene locus. This CDR3 comprises 18 residues. CDR3 protein: CASSKFTLRTGQGSGYTF. The DNA for the CDR3 is TGTGCCAGCAGCAAATTTACGCTAAGGACGGGACAGGGGTCTGGCTACACCTTC.

The rearrangement uses TRBV5-4 and TRBJ1-1, with D possibly TRBD1 on 5 matching bases. The CDR3 has 14 residues. V lost 2 bases, J lost 6 bases, and 14 bases lay in between. Germline lookup yields CDR1 SGHNT and CDR2 YYREEE (reference sequence). The CDR3 loop is CASSFRITGSEAFF. In DNA, the CDR3 is TGTGCCAGCAGCTTTCGAATCACAGGTTCTGAAGCTTTCTTT.

The genes are TRBV9 and TRBJ1-2; D gene ambiguous. V was shortened by 4 bases and J by 5 bases, with 18 bases between the two germline ends. Germline CDR1 reads SGDLS; CDR2 reads YYNGEE. This CDR3 contains 15 residues. CDR3: CASSPALAYLYGYTF. Here the CDR3 DNA reads TGTGCCAGCAGCCCTGCCCTTGCCTACCTTTATGGCTACACCTTC.

The J gene is TRBJ2-7, the V gene TRBV14; no clear D gene. CDR3 length equals 14 residues. CDR1 is SGHDN and CDR2 is FVKESK in the germline V gene. The V gene lost 4 bases and the J gene lost 3 bases, with 13 bases spanning the gap. CDR3 sequence (DNA): TGTGCCAGCAGCCCTCTAGAGCCCCACTACGAGCAGTACTTC. It yields the protein CASSPLEPHYEQYF.

The rearrangement joins TRBV5-6 to TRBJ2-2; TRBD2 agrees at 10 bases. Unmatched junction bases numbered 12, after V lost 3 bases and J lost 4 bases. Germline CDR1 is SGHDT and CDR2 is YYEEEE. The CDR3 is made up of 18 amino acids. CDR3 region: CASSSRWLAGVITGELFF. The CDR3 DNA is TGTGCCAGCAGCTCCCGGTGGCTAGCGGGAGTGATCACCGGGGAGCTGTTTTTT.

In its sample, this clone was seen once. V usage is TRBV19 and J usage is TRBJ2-2; the D gene is possibly TRBD2 (7 bases). CDR3 length equals 15 residues. Germline V gene lookup returns CDR1 LNHDA and CDR2 SQIVND (reference sequence). V dropped 6 bases and J dropped 5 bases, with 16 bases sitting between them. The CDR3 region is CASRDRGGLTGELFF. The CDR3 coding sequence is TGTGCCAGTAGGGATAGGGGGGGCTTGACCGGGGAGCTGTTTTTT.

The chain combines TRBV7-2 with TRBJ2-3; TRBD2 matches 8 bases. V gave up 2 bases and J gave up 2 bases; unmatched junction bases: 9. Germline assignment: CDR1 SGHTA and CDR2 FQGNSA. This CDR3 has 17 amino acids. The CDR3 spells CASSLKSGRAFTDTQYF. In nucleotides, the CDR3 is TGTGCCAGCAGCTTAAAGTCCGGGAGGGCTTTCACAGATACGCAGTATTTT.

The chain couples TRBV7-6 to TRBJ2-1, with D perhaps TRBD2 (6 bases). Germline V gene data show CDR1 as SGHVS and CDR2 as FNYEAQ. V was trimmed by 2 bases and J by 5 bases, leaving 13 bases between them. The CDR3 length is 15 residues. The CDR3 sequence is CASSLLPGRNNEQFF. CDR3 nucleotide sequence: TGTGCCAGCAGCTTACTACCCGGGAGAAACAATGAGCAGTTCTTC.

CDR3: CASRGSSSYNEQFF. CDR3 DNA: TGCGCCAGCCGGGGGAGCAGCTCCTACAATGAGCAGTTCTTC. The chain has TRBV5-1 and TRBJ2-1; D perhaps matches TRBD2 (6 bases). Trimming stripped 7 bases from V and 0 bases from J, with 11 bases between. The CDR3 is 14 residues long. Per the germline V gene, CDR1 is SGHRS and CDR2 is YFSETQ.

This rearrangement joins TRBV2 to TRBJ1-5, with D perhaps matching TRBD1 (5 bases). Germline V gene data show CDR1 as SNHLY and CDR2 as FYNNEI. The CDR3 runs to 15 residues. V was pared by 5 bases and J by 3 bases, with 14 bases between. In nucleotides, the CDR3 is TGTGCCAGCAGTCACCAGGGTTTGGACAATCAGCCCCAGCATTTT. It specifies CASSHQGLDNQPQHF.

J is TRBJ1-3 and V is TRBV25-1; D is ambiguous. With 1 base removed from V and 4 bases from J, the gap between germline ends came to 11 bases. Per germline, CDR1 MGHDK and CDR2 SYGVNS. The CDR3 has 15 residues. The CDR3 loop is CASSESETPGNTIYF. DNA for the CDR3: TGTGCCAGCAGTGAATCTGAGACACCGGGAAACACCATATATTTT.

In this sample, this clone turned up a few times. The J gene is TRBJ1-4, the V gene TRBV7-2; 7 bases are shared with TRBD1. Germline V gene lookup returns CDR1 SGHTA and CDR2 FQGNSA. The CDR3 contains 17 residues. The V and J ends lost 5 bases and 4 bases, in that order; junction bases with no gene match: 13. The CDR3 sequence: CASSLQGTPGLNEKLFF. For the CDR3, the DNA is TGTGCCAGCAGCCTACAGGGGACTCCGGGGCTTAATGAAAAACTGTTTTTT.

The chain is built from TRBV3-1 (or the pseudogene TRBV3-2) and TRBJ1-1; D is perhaps TRBD1 (6 bases). CDR1 is LGHDT and CDR2 is YNNKEL in the germline V gene (reference sequence). The CDR3 is 14 residues long. Trimming left V 6 bases short and J 1 base short, with 12 bases between. Written as DNA, the CDR3 is TGTGCCAGCAGAACTCAGGGGAGGAACACTGAAGCTTTCTTT. Its protein is CASRTQGRNTEAFF.

The V and J genes are TRBV18 and TRBJ1-5, with TRBD1 matching over 8 bases. The V gene end was trimmed by 6 bases and the J gene end by 0 bases; junction bases not matched to a gene: 4. The germline V gene encodes CDR1 KGHSH and CDR2 LQKENI. CDR3 length equals 15 residues. The CDR3 here is CASSVTGGSNQPQHF. CDR3 in DNA: TGTGCCAGCTCCGTCACAGGGGGTAGCAATCAGCCCCAGCATTTT.

This clone showed up just once. The genes are TRBV5-8 and TRBJ2-4; 11 bases fit TRBD2. The germline V gene has CDR1 SGHTS and CDR2 YDEGEE. The J segment lost 4 bases and the V segment lost 5 bases, leaving 8 bases of the junction unmatched. The CDR3 consists of 16 residues. The CDR3 bases are TGTGCCAGCAGACTTACCGGGACTAGCGGAAAAAACATTCAGTACTTC. It yields the protein CASRLTGTSGKNIQYF.

Comments on this clone: Germline and junction disagree at one end, which may indicate a read error. J is TRBJ2-1 and V is TRBV7-7; TRBD2 aligns across 8 bases. The CDR3 extends over 15 amino acids. The germline gives CDR1 SSHAT, CDR2 FNYEAQ (reference sequence). Written as DNA, the CDR3 is TGTGCTAGCAGCTTAAGGCCGGGACTAGACAATGAGCAGTTCTTC. Its translation is CASSLRPGLDNEQFF.